The present T cell receptor beta chain was sequenced within a study of cytomegalovirus exposure and HLA in healthy donors. General study results and limits: After further analysis at a later stage, some 15,000 TCR beta sequences were associated with HLA alleles at 0.05 false discovery rate. Highly shared sequence variants in one cluster were likely a sequencing artifact. Later analysis associated a missense DCLRE1C variant with TCR beta V- and J-gene trimming. Researchers catalogued approximately 160 TCR beta chains as cytomegalovirus-associated.

The primer mix had 60 Vbeta and 13 Jbeta primers. This table comes from immunoSEQ multiplex PCR, and its TCRdb copy is limited to in-frame clones, with some not included. The data hold about 230,000 clones, with 70% to 85% observed a single time. Notes on this clone: No antigen is known for it.

Trimming stripped 4 bases from V and 2 bases from J, with 11 bases between. Germline CDR1 reads MDHEN; CDR2 reads SYDVKM. This CDR3 is built from 14 residues. The chain uses TRBV28 and TRBJ1-1; D call uncertain. The origin of this receptor is a woman between 35 and 50 years old in good health and CMV-seronegative. Sequencing was performed on PBMCs. The CDR3 sequence is CASSSTGSNTEAFF. For the CDR3, the DNA is TGTGCCAGCAGTTCGACGGGGAGTAACACTGAAGCTTTCTTT.